Shown below are 18 T cell receptor beta chains from a single sample sequenced in a study of T cells in Graves' hyperthyroidism and ophthalmopathy. RNA transcripts gave rise to amplified TCR beta CDR3 regions. Initially, a first-round RT-PCR of the TCR CDR3 employed the HTBI primer set. MiXCR, run by TCRdb on the multiplex PCR reads, gives a single entry per CDR3 protein. Among 350,000 or so distinct CDR3 sequences, about 17% were seen once, and the ten largest hold 34%. The sample comprised blood. The receptors were gathered from a woman aged 25-40 years with Graves' hyperthyroidism that later progressed to Graves' ophthalmopathy.

The J gene is TRBJ1-5, the V gene TRBV6-1, with a weak D call TRBD1 (5 bases). CDR1 MNHNS and CDR2 SASEGT come from the germline V gene. V lost 6 bases, J lost 0 bases, and 9 bases lay in between. The CDR3 runs to 14 residues. CDR3 amino acids: CASRLGVSNQPQHF. Written as DNA, the CDR3 is TGTGCCAGCAGGCTAGGGGTTAGCAATCAGCCCCAGCATTTT.

This clonotype has only a few counts. This rearrangement joins TRBV28 to TRBJ2-2; TRBD1 matches at 7 bases. V was clipped by 6 bases and J by 7 bases; unmatched bases: 5. The V gene's germline CDR1 is MDHEN and CDR2 SYDVKM. The CDR3 contains 13 residues. DNA for the CDR3: TGTGCCAGCAGCCCGGCAGGGGGCGGGGAGCTGTTTTTT. Its protein is CASSPAGGGELFF. The full variable domain, its missing parts supplied by reference TRBV28 and TRBJ2-2, is DVKVTQSSRYLVKRTGEKVFLECVQDMDHENMFWYRQDPGLGLRLIYFSYDVKMKEKGDIPEGYSVSREKKERFSLILESASTNQTSMYLCASSPAGGGELFFGEGSRLTVL.

This clonotype was detected ten times or more. The chain uses TRBV11-2 and TRBJ1-4, with D tentatively TRBD1 (5 bases). The CDR3 extends over 14 amino acids. Deletions cut 5 bases from V and 4 bases from J, with 11 bases between. Germline V gene data show CDR1 as SGHAT and CDR2 as FQNNGV. CDR3 in amino acids: CASSPEGSNEKLFF. CDR3 sequence (DNA): TGTGCCAGCAGCCCTGAGGGGAGTAATGAAAAACTGTTTTTT.

Remarks on this clonotype: Possible read error: a much larger clone is one base away. The CDR3 DNA is TGTGCCAGCAGCTTAAGGTTCAATGAGCAGTTCTTC. Translation gives CASSLRFNEQFF. V is TRBV7-9 and J is TRBJ2-1, with D unresolved. The CDR3 has 12 residues. V gave up 2 bases and J gave up 6 bases, with 5 bases separating them. Germline V gives CDR1 SEHNR, CDR2 FQNEAQ (reference sequence).

The V call is TRBV5-1, the J call TRBJ2-3; 11 nucleotides match TRBD2. V gave up 4 bases and J gave up 6 bases; unmatched junction bases: 10. Germline values: CDR1 SGHRS, CDR2 YFSETQ. The CDR3 sequence is 16 residues long. The CDR3 DNA reads TGCGCCAGCAGCCCCTCGACTAGCGGGGTCCTCGATACGCAGTATTTT. Residues: CASSPSTSGVLDTQYF.

This clonotype was counted a few times. V usage is TRBV10-3 and J usage is TRBJ2-2; 8 nucleotides line up with TRBD2. CDR1 is ENHRY, CDR2 SYGVKD, per germline. This CDR3 has 14 residues. After removal of 8 bases from V and 0 bases from J, the junction contained 2 bases not matched to a gene. The CDR3 region has the DNA TGTGCCATCTCGCGGGGGGCGAACACCGGGGAGCTGTTTTTT. It yields the protein CAISRGANTGELFF.

This clonotype has ten or more counts. The V and J genes are TRBV28 and TRBJ1-1; the D is unclear. CDR1 and CDR2 (germline): MDHEN, SYDVKM. V was shortened by 3 bases and J by 3 bases, with 8 bases between the two germline ends. There are 13 residues in the CDR3. CDR3 region: CASSFYRYTEAFF. The CDR3 region has the DNA TGTGCCAGCAGTTTTTATCGATACACTGAAGCTTTCTTT.

This clonotype appeared many times. This chain links TRBV30 with TRBJ2-7; 9 positions match TRBD1. Germline V gene data show CDR1 as GTSNPN and CDR2 as SVGIG (reference sequence). This CDR3 comprises 13 residues. Unmatched junction bases numbered 6, after V lost 5 bases and J lost 4 bases. As DNA, the CDR3 is TGTGCCTGGGGGCTGGACAGGGGATACGAGCAGTACTTC. It yields the protein CAWGLDRGYEQYF.

CDR3: CASSIESSGPYGYTF. The CDR3 DNA is TGTGCCAGTAGTATAGAAAGTTCGGGACCCTATGGCTACACCTTC. The chain joins TRBV19 to TRBJ1-2, with D possibly TRBD1 on 5 matching bases. The CDR3 covers 15 residues. CDR1 and CDR2 (germline): LNHDA, SQIVND (reference sequence). V lost 0 bases and J lost 4, with 12 bases in between.

This chain connects TRBV20-1 to TRBJ2-7; 7 bases line up with TRBD2. The CDR3 is 16 residues long. V shed 5 bases and J 4 bases; nucleotides not matched to a gene: 17. Germline V gene lookup returns CDR1 DFQATT and CDR2 SNEGSKA (reference sequence). In DNA, the CDR3 is TGCAGTGCTGGTTTTCTCGGAACTAGCGACGGGTACGAGCAGTACTTC. It codes for CSAGFLGTSDGYEQYF.

The sample holds many counts of this clonotype. This chain uses TRBV2 with TRBJ2-1, with D possibly matching TRBD2 (6 bases). This CDR3 has 13 residues. V was trimmed by 7 bases and J by 8 bases, leaving 15 bases between them. Per germline, CDR1 SNHLY and CDR2 FYNNEI. CDR3 DNA: TGTGCCAGCAACGGACGGGAGTTCGATGAGCAGTTCTTC. This encodes CASNGREFDEQFF.

This clonotype has a count of ten or more. The rearrangement uses TRBV3-1 and TRBJ1-2, with D hard to call. This CDR3 has 15 residues. Per the germline V gene, CDR1 is LGHDT and CDR2 is YNNKEL (reference sequence). V lost 0 bases to trimming and J lost 3 bases, with 11 bases between them. The CDR3 coding sequence is TGTGCCAGCAGCCAAGATGGGGAGAGACACTATGGCTACACCTTC. It is translated as CASSQDGERHYGYTF.

This clonotype was detected ten times or more. The CDR3 DNA reads TGTGCCAGCAGTTTATGGCAGCAGACCTACGAGCAGTACTTC. It translates to CASSLWQQTYEQYF. This sequence joins TRBV28 and TRBJ2-7; D unclear. In germline, CDR1 is MDHEN, CDR2 SYDVKM. With 0 bases removed from V and 2 bases from J, the gap between germline ends came to 8 bases. The CDR3 is 14 residues long.

This clonotype was seen ten or more times. The chain joins TRBV2 to TRBJ1-5; 8 positions match TRBD1. CDR3 size: 16 residues. In germline, CDR1 is SNHLY, CDR2 FYNNEI. V lost 2 bases to trimming and J lost 1 base; unmatched junction nucleotides: 4. The CDR3 nucleotides read TGTGCCAGCAGTGAATGGGGACAGGAGAGCAATCAGCCCCAGCATTTT. The encoded protein is CASSEWGQESNQPQHF.

The chain is built from TRBV4-1 and TRBJ1-2; TRBD1 aligns across 10 bases. Germline V lookup: CDR1 MGHRA, CDR2 YSYEKL. Unmatched junction bases numbered 17, after V lost 4 bases and J lost 6 bases. This CDR3 region has 18 residues. CDR3 nucleotide sequence: TGCGCCAGCAGCCCACACTACGCGGGGACAGGGGTAAAGAATGGCTACACCTTC. It yields the protein CASSPHYAGTGVKNGYTF.

This clonotype came up many times. This chain connects TRBV6-4 to TRBJ1-6; possibly TRBD1 for D (5 bases). Germline V gives CDR1 MRHNA, CDR2 SNTAGT. V lost 2 bases, J lost 11 bases, and 13 bases lay in between. The CDR3 runs 14 residues. This chain's CDR3 is CASSDGREATPLHF. The CDR3, as DNA: TGTGCCAGCAGTGACGGCAGGGAGGCGACACCCCTCCACTTT.

Many counts were recorded for this clonotype. CDR3 in amino acids: CASSLTLPAGQFF. The CDR3 nucleotides are TGTGCCAGCAGCTTAACTCTACCGGCGGGGCAGTTCTTC. The chain combines TRBV11-2 with TRBJ2-1; tentative D call: TRBD2 (5 bases). CDR3 length: 13 residues. From germline, CDR1 is SGHAT and CDR2 FQNNGV. V lost 2 bases, J lost 12 bases, and 14 bases lay in between.

This clonotype showed up many times. The chain uses TRBV5-6 and TRBJ1-1; 9 bases agree with TRBD1. From germline, CDR1 is SGHDT and CDR2 YYEEEE. The CDR3 loop spans 14 amino acids. V shed 4 bases, J shed 4 bases, and the junction held 5 bases outside the gene matches. For the CDR3, the DNA is TGTGCCAGCAGCCTCATGACAGGGGGCACTGAAGCTTTCTTT. Its translation: CASSLMTGGTEAFF.